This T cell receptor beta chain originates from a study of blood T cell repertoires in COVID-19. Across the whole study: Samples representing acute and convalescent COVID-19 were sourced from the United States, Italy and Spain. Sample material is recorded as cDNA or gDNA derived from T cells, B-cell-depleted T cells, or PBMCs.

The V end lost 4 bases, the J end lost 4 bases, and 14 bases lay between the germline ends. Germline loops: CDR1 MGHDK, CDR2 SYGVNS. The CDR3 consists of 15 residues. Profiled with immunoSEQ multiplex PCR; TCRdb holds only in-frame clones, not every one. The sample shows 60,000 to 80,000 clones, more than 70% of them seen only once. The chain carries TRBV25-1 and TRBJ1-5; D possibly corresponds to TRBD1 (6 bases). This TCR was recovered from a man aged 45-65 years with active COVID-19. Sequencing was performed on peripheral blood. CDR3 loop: CASSVSGTKNQPQHF. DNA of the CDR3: TGTGCCAGCAGTGTCTCTGGGACAAAGAATCAGCCCCAGCATTTT.